A single sample gave rise to the 7 T cell receptor beta chains below, sequenced in a study of T cell repertoires in cytomegalovirus infection. These receptors are not linked to any known antigen. TCRdb re-derived calls from the reads in MiXCR, one entry per CDR3 protein. In the table there are about 110,000 distinct CDR3 sequences, under 45% of which are singletons. Sequences were derived from CD8+ T cells from cultured PBMCs, sampled from culture after CMV antigen stimulation. These receptor sequences come from a human donor in good health (CMV status not recorded). Some clones in this sample may be carry-over from other donors' samples.

This chain joins TRBV6-5 and TRBJ1-1; 7 bases are shared with TRBD1. The CDR3 loop spans 14 amino acids. V was clipped by 0 bases and J by 4 bases; unmatched bases: 2. Per germline, CDR1 MNHEY and CDR2 SVGAGI. Written as DNA, the CDR3 is TGTGCCAGCAGTTACTCGACAGGGTCCACTGAAGCTTTCTTT. It codes for CASSYSTGSTEAFF.

This chain joins TRBV7-2 and TRBJ2-7; the D gene is possibly TRBD1 (6 bases). V dropped 5 bases and J dropped 7 bases, with 15 bases sitting between them. The CDR3 is 13 residues long. Germline V CDR1 and CDR2: SGHTA, FQGNSA. The CDR3 loop is CASSPVGAQEQYF. The CDR3 coding sequence is TGTGCCAGCAGCCCAGTGGGGGCGCAAGAGCAGTACTTC.

CDR3 loop: CASSSGSNNEQFF. The DNA for the CDR3 is TGTGCCAGCAGTTCCGGGTCAAACAATGAGCAGTTCTTC. V is TRBV27 and J is TRBJ2-1, with D unclear. Between the trimmed V and J ends, which lost 4 bases and 5 bases, there was a span of 9 bases. The germline V gene encodes CDR1 MNHEY and CDR2 SMNVEV (reference sequence). The CDR3 has 13 residues.

The genes are TRBV13 and TRBJ2-3; TRBD2 aligns across 10 bases. The V gene's germline CDR1 is PRHDT and CDR2 FYEKMQ (reference sequence). V dropped 5 bases and J dropped 4; count of bases not matched to a gene: 6. CDR3 length equals 15 residues. Here the CDR3 DNA reads TGTGCCAGCAGCCCGGTAGCGGGGGGCCCAGATACGCAGTATTTT. Protein sequence: CASSPVAGGPDTQYF.

The chain employs TRBV12-3 or TRBV12-4 and TRBJ1-1; 7 bases are a match to TRBD1. CDR3 size: 14 residues. J gave up 4 bases and V 5 bases, and 7 bases lay outside the gene matches. CDR3 DNA: TGTGCCAGCAGTCCGAGTCAGGGGGGCACTGAAGCTTTCTTT. Protein: CASSPSQGGTEAFF.

The rearrangement joins TRBV7-4 to TRBJ2-7, with 12 bases that match TRBD1. The germline gives CDR1 SGHVT, CDR2 SQSDAQ. Trimming took 4 bases from V and 6 from J; bases not matched to a gene: 4. There are 14 residues in the CDR3. The DNA of the CDR3 is TGTGCCAGCAGCTACCGGGACAGGGGGCTCGAGCAGTACTTC. It encodes CASSYRDRGLEQYF.

In its sample, this clonotype was seen a few times. This chain uses TRBV2 with TRBJ2-3; TRBD2 might be the D (7 bases). Germline V gene data show CDR1 as SNHLY and CDR2 as FYNNEI. The CDR3 runs 18 residues. V lost 7 bases and J lost 0, with 23 bases in between. The CDR3 DNA sequence: TGTGCCAGCAACGAATGGGGGCTCGCGGGGGTGAGCACAGATACGCAGTATTTT. Encoded protein: CASNEWGLAGVSTDTQYF.